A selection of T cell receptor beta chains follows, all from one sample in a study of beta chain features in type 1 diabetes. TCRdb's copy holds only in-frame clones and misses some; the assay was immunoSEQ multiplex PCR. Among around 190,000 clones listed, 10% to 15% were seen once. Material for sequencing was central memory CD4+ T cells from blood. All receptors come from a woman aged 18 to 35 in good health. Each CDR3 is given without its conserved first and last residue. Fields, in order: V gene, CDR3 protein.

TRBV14	ASSRQATNEKLF
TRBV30	AWIRGGTMNTEAF
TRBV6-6	ASSQLAGGPREQY
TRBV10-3	AISESTGRVYEQY
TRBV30	AWLHTGVNTEAF
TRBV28	ASSPSGRGSTDTQY
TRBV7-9	ASSLDIQETQY
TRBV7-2	ASSFGESYT
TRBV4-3	ASSQVAGRGQPQH
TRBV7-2	ASSLDGRDADDTIY
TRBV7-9	ASSQLGLAGVPHEQY
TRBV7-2	ASSLASGSTYEQY
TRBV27	AALGRGYGYT
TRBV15	ATSRGFGSGADTQY
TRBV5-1	ASSLGLAMETQY
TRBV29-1	STQSKAGNTIY
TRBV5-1	ASSLSQGTGSREQY
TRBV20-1	APGVTAGYT
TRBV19	ASSIDATSTDTQY
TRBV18	ASSPPMASGSYEQY
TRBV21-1	ASSNRDSGYT
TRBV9	ASSVAGGDNQPQH
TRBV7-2	ASSLSSDQPQH
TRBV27	ASRGSAGAYGYT
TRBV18	ASSPRQEETQY